The present entry profiles one TCR beta chain with its context. Its antigen is unidentified. The time point denotes: blood from clinic visit 5 months post-surgery; TSC patient then seizure free. The sequenced cases were selected for having the highest brain T cell transcript signatures. This sample was taken from a study of brain T cells in children with intractable seizures. Study-level results: Pre-surgery blood may have been undersampled, hiding some clones. Only CDR3 sequence similarity suggested viral specificity, without known HCMV serostatus.

The data were produced by immunoSEQ multiplex PCR, yet TCRdb's version contains in-frame clones alone and is incomplete. The table has about 340,000 clones, over 90% seen once. The origin of this receptor is a boy less than two years old with tuberous sclerosis and intractable seizures. Sample: peripheral blood, taken more than 4 months after surgery.

This chain's CDR3 is CASSLSTVGGWETQYF. DNA for the CDR3: TGTGCCAGCAGTTTATCGACGGTAGGGGGATGGGAGACCCAGTACTTC. V and J are TRBV27 and TRBJ2-5; tentative D call: TRBD1 (6 bases). The CDR3 is made up of 16 amino acids. Germline V gene sequence: CDR1 MNHEY, CDR2 SMNVEV (reference sequence). The germline V and J ends were trimmed by 0 bases and 5 bases, with 16 bases remaining between them.